Listed below are T cell receptor beta chains from one sample, sequenced in a study of blood T cell repertoires in COVID-19. The repertoire was sequenced with immunoSEQ multiplex PCR; TCRdb's copy has only in-frame clones and lacks some. In the table there are about 120,000 clones, roughly four fifths of which are singletons. The sequencing sample was made of peripheral blood. All receptors derive from a man in his sixties or seventies with active or convalescent COVID-19. Each CDR3 is given with its conserved first and last residue. D genes are given only for firm matches.

j_call v_call d_call cdr3_nt cdr3_aa
TRBJ2-5 TRBV4-3 NA TGCGCCAGCAGCCAAGATCGGTATAGCGGACAAGAGACCCAGTACTTC CASSQDRYSGQETQYF
TRBJ2-5 TRBV19 NA TGTGCCAGTGGTGGGGCCCAAGAGACCCAGTACTTC CASGGAQETQYF
TRBJ1-2 TRBV6-1 NA TGTGCCAGCAGTGACAGCGCTTCCTATGGCTACACCTTC CASSDSASYGYTF
TRBJ2-7 TRBV6-5 NA TGTGCCAGCAGTTACTCGATTGGAGACTACGAGCAGTACTTC CASSYSIGDYEQYF
TRBJ2-1 TRBV30 TRBD2 TGTGCCTGGAGTGTATCACTAGCGAACTACAATGAGCAGTTCTTC CAWSVSLANYNEQFF
TRBJ2-7 TRBV28 TRBD2 TGTGCCAGCCACTTAGCGGGAGTTGGCTCCTACGAGCAGTACTTC CASHLAGVGSYEQYF
TRBJ1-4 TRBV5-4 TRBD1 TGTGCCAGCAGCCGGACAGGGGCAAGGGTTCAAGGAAATGAAAAACTGTTTTTT CASSRTGARVQGNEKLFF
TRBJ1-2 TRBV7-9 NA TGTGCCAGCAGCGGTTCCGGCTATGGCTACACCTTC CASSGSGYGYTF
TRBJ1-2 TRBV19 TRBD1 TGTGCCAGTAGGCGACAGGGAGACTATGGCTACACCTTC CASRRQGDYGYTF
TRBJ1-2 TRBV9 NA TGTGCCAGCAGCGCCGCAGCTAACTATGGCTACACCTTC CASSAAANYGYTF